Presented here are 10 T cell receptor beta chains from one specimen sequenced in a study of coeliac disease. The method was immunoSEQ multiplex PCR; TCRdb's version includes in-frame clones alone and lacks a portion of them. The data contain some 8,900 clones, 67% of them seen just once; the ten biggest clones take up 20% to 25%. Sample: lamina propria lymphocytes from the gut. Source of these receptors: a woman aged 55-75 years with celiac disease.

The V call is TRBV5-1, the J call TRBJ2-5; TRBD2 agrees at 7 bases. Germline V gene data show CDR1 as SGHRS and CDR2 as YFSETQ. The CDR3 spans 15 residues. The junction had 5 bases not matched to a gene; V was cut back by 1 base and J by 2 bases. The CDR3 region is CASSLLPGGQETQYF. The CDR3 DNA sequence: TGCGCCAGCAGCTTGTTGCCCGGGGGGCAAGAGACCCAGTACTTC. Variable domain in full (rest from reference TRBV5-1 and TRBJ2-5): KAGVTQTPRYLIKTRGQQVTLSCSPISGHRSVSWYQQTPGQGLQFLFEYFSETQRNKGNFPGRFSGRQFSNSRSEMNVSTLELGDSALYLCASSLLPGGQETQYFGPGTRLLVL.

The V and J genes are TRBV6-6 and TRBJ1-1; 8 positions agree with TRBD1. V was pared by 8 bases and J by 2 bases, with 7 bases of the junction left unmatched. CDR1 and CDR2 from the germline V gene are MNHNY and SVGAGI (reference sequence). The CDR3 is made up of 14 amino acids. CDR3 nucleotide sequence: TGTGCCAGCGGCCCGACAGGGGCCAACACTGAAGCTTTCTTT. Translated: CASGPTGANTEAFF.

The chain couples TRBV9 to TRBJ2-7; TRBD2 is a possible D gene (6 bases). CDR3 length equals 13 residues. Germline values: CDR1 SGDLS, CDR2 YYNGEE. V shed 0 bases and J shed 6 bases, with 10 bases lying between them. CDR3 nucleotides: TGTGCCAGCAGCGTAGGGGGAGGCAGCGAGCAGTACTTC. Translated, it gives CASSVGGGSEQYF. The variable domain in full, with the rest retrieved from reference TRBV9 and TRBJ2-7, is DSGVTQTPKHLITATGQRVTLRCSPRSGDLSVYWYQQSLDQGLQFLIQYYNGEERAKGNILERFSAQQFPDLHSELNLSSLELGDSALYFCASSVGGGSEQYFGPGTRLTVT.

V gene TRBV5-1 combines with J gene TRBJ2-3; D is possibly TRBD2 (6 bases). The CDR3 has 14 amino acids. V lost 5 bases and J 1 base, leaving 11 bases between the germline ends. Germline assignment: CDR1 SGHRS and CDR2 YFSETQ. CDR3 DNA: TGCGCCAGCAGAGTCGCTAGCGGCACAGATACGCAGTATTTT. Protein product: CASRVASGTDTQYF.

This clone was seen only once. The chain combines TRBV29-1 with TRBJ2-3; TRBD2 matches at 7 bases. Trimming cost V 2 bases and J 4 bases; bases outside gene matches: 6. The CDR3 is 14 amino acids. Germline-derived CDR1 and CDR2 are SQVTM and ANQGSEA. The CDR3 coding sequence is TGCAGCGTTGAAACGCGGGAGTCCCCAGATACGCAGTATTTT. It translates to CSVETRESPDTQYF.

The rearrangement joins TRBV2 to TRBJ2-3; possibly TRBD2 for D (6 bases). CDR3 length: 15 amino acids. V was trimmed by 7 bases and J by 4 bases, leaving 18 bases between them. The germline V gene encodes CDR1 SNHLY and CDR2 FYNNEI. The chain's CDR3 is CASTAPPGGADTQYF. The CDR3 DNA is TGTGCCAGCACCGCCCCCCCCGGGGGAGCAGATACGCAGTATTTT.

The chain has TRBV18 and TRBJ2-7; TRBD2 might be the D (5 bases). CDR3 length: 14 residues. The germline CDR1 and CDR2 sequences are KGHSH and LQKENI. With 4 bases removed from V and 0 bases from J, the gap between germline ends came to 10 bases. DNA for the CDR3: TGTGCCAGCTCACGGCTAGCCAGCTCCTACGAGCAGTACTTC. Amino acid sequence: CASSRLASSYEQYF.

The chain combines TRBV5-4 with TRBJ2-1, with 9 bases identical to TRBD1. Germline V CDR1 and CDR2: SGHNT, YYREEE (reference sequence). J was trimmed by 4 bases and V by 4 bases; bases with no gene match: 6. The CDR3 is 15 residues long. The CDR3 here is CASSPPGTGYNEQFF. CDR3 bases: TGTGCCAGCAGCCCACCCGGGACAGGGTACAATGAGCAGTTCTTC.

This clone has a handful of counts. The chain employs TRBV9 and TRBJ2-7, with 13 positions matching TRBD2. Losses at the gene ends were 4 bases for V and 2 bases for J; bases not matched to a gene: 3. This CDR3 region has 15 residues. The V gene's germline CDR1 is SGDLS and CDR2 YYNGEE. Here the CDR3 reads CASSLLAGGTYEQYF. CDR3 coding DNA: TGTGCCAGCAGCCTACTAGCGGGGGGGACCTACGAGCAGTACTTC. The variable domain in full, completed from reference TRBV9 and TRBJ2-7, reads DSGVTQTPKHLITATGQRVTLRCSPRSGDLSVYWYQQSLDQGLQFLIQYYNGEERAKGNILERFSAQQFPDLHSELNLSSLELGDSALYFCASSLLAGGTYEQYFGPGTRLTVT.

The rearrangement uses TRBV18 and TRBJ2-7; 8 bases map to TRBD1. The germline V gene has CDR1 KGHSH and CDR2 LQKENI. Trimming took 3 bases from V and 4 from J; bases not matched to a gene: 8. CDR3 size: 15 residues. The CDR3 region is CASSPPGQGRYEQYF. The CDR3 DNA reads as TGTGCCAGCTCACCCCCTGGACAGGGTAGATACGAGCAGTACTTC.